Listed below are T cell receptor beta chains from one sample, sequenced in a study of cytomegalovirus exposure and HLA in healthy donors. Clones were sequenced by immunoSEQ multiplex PCR, and TCRdb holds only the in-frame ones, with some missing. The top ten hold 1.5% to 2.5% of the sample, which has 120,000 to 150,000 clones, 70% to 85% seen once. Sequenced material: PBMCs. All receptors come from a woman aged 40 to 50 in good health and CMV-seronegative. Each CDR3 is given with its conserved first and last residue. The D gene is left open where the match is weak. Not all rows give a size; the values are once, few, many and, for expanded clones, a class.

size	V	D	J	DNA	CDR3
few	TRBV5-4	-	TRBJ2-1	TGTGCCAGCAGCCCCCGACTCGGTATCGATGAGCAGTTCTTC	CASSPRLGIDEQFF
-	TRBV7-2	TRBD2	TRBJ2-7	TGTGCCAGCAGTCGATTAGCGGGAGGGCACGAGCAGTACTTC	CASSRLAGGHEQYF
-	TRBV5-1	-	TRBJ2-3	TGCGCCAGCAGCTTGGGCCAGAGCACAGATACGCAGTATTTT	CASSLGQSTDTQYF
-	TRBV4-1	TRBD2	TRBJ2-7	TGCGCCAGTGAGTCAGGACTAGGGACCTACGAGCAGTACTTC	CASESGLGTYEQYF
-	TRBV11-2	-	TRBJ1-1	TGTGCCAGCAGCTTCCCCCCCTCGCGAAGAAACGAAGCTTTCTTT	CASSFPPSRRNEAFF
-	TRBV5-5	-	TRBJ2-5	TGTGCCAGCAGCACCCACAGGTGGGCCAAAGAGACCCAGTACTTC	CASSTHRWAKETQYF
-	TRBV6-4	TRBD1	TRBJ2-3	TGTGCCAGCAGTGCCGGGACAGGGCGGAGAGATACGCAGTATTTT	CASSAGTGRRDTQYF
-	TRBV4-3	TRBD1	TRBJ2-5	TGCGCCAGCAGCCAAAATCGATGGACAGGGGGCGGAGAGACCCAGTACTTC	CASSQNRWTGGGETQYF
-	TRBV5-4	TRBD1	TRBJ1-3	TGTGCCAGCAGCGCCCGGGACAGTGGAAACACCATATATTTT	CASSARDSGNTIYF
-	TRBV28	TRBD1	TRBJ1-5	TGTGCCAGCAGCCCGGGACAGGGGGATCAGCCCCAGCATTTT	CASSPGQGDQPQHF
-	TRBV7-9	-	TRBJ2-3	TGTGCCAGCAGCTTAGATCGGTCCCTGAACACAGATACGCAGTATTTT	CASSLDRSLNTDTQYF
-	TRBV19	TRBD1	TRBJ1-2	TGTGCCAGTAGTACCCTGCCAGGACAGGGAGGTTTGGACTATGGCTACACCTTC	CASSTLPGQGGLDYGYTF
-	TRBV28	-	TRBJ2-7	TGTGCCAGTAACAGGGGGGGGTATGAGCAGTACTTC	CASNRGGYEQYF
-	TRBV5-4	TRBD1	TRBJ1-3	TGTGCCAGCAGCTTGACAGGGGGCGCTGGAAACACCATATATTTT	CASSLTGGAGNTIYF
-	TRBV28	TRBD2	TRBJ2-1	TGTGCCAGCAGAAGACTAGCGGGAGGATGGTCCTACAATGAGCAGTTCTTC	CASRRLAGGWSYNEQFF
-	TRBV6-5	TRBD1	TRBJ1-4	TGTGCCAGCAGGTACAGGGGAGGCAGTGAAAAACTGTTTTTT	CASRYRGGSEKLFF
once	TRBV6-5	-	TRBJ1-1	TGTGCCAGCAGTTACAAAAGGCAGGGTGGGGCTGAAGCTTTCTTT	CASSYKRQGGAEAFF
-	TRBV12-5	TRBD1	TRBJ1-3	TGTGCTAGTGGGACAGGGAGTGGAAACACCATATATTTT	CASGTGSGNTIYF
few	TRBV11-2	TRBD1	TRBJ1-4	TGTGCCAGCAGCCGGACAGGCGGTCCTAATGAAAAACTGTTTTTT	CASSRTGGPNEKLFF
-	TRBV28	-	TRBJ1-4	TGTGCCAGCAGTTCAAAGTACAGGGTATGGGGGAATGAAAAACTGTTTTTT	CASSSKYRVWGNEKLFF
-	TRBV29-1	-	TRBJ1-1	TGCAGCGTGGGCAGCCAGAACACTGAAGCTTTCTTT	CSVGSQNTEAFF
-	TRBV28	TRBD2	TRBJ2-1	TGTGCCAGCAGTTTAACTAGCGGGGTTTCCTACAATGAGCAGTTCTTC	CASSLTSGVSYNEQFF
-	TRBV7-9	-	TRBJ2-7	TGTGCCAGCACAGGCAACAGGGCTTCCTACGAGCAGTACTTC	CASTGNRASYEQYF
-	TRBV18	TRBD1	TRBJ2-7	TGTGCCAGCTCACCAAACAGGGGCGAGCAGTACTTC	CASSPNRGEQYF
-	TRBV29-1	-	TRBJ1-1	TGCAGCATCATTAGGGGCGGGAACACTGAAGCTTTCTTT	CSIIRGGNTEAFF
-	TRBV6-5	-	TRBJ2-7	TGTGCCAGCTTGGGCAGGGCAGCCTACGAGCAGTACTTC	CASLGRAAYEQYF
-	TRBV11-2	TRBD2	TRBJ2-7	TGTGCCAGCAGCATTTCCGGGACTAGCGGATACGAGCAGTACTTC	CASSISGTSGYEQYF
-	TRBV7-9	-	TRBJ1-1	TGTGCCAGCAGCTCGATGGCTGTGACTGAAGCTTTCTTT	CASSSMAVTEAFF
-	TRBV5-1	TRBD2	TRBJ2-1	TGCGCCAGCAGCTTTCTAGCGGGAATGTACAATGAGCAGTTCTTC	CASSFLAGMYNEQFF
-	TRBV5-1	TRBD2	TRBJ2-3	TGCGCCAGCAGCTTAAGAGCGGGAGGGCCCGTTACCACAGATACGCAGTATTTT	CASSLRAGGPVTTDTQYF
-	TRBV7-2	TRBD2	TRBJ2-1	TGTGCCAGCAGCTACGGACTAGCGGGAGTTAATGAGCAGTTCTTC	CASSYGLAGVNEQFF
-	TRBV7-2	-	TRBJ1-5	TGTGCCAGCAGCTTAGCGCCCGGGAACAATCAGCCCCAGCATTTT	CASSLAPGNNQPQHF
-	TRBV7-3	TRBD2	TRBJ2-1	TGTGCCAGCAGCTTAACCCTAGCGGACAATTACAATGAGCAGTTCTTC	CASSLTLADNYNEQFF
once	TRBV19	TRBD2	TRBJ2-1	TGTGCCAGTAGTATAGATCTAGCGGGATTGGATGAGCAGTTCTTC	CASSIDLAGLDEQFF
-	TRBV27	-	TRBJ2-7	TGTGCCAGCAGTTTAGCCAGCGGGCACTCCTACGAGCAGTACTTC	CASSLASGHSYEQYF
-	TRBV5-1	TRBD1	TRBJ2-7	TGCGCCAGCACCCGGACAGGCTACGAGCAGTACTTC	CASTRTGYEQYF
-	TRBV7-2	-	TRBJ1-1	TGTGCCAGCAGCTTAAATGCCGGGGGGTACACTGAAGCTTTCTTT	CASSLNAGGYTEAFF
once	TRBV7-9	TRBD2	TRBJ2-1	TGTTCCAGCAGCTTAGATCCTGCGGGAGGGCCTTACAATGAGCAGTTCTTC	CSSSLDPAGGPYNEQFF
-	TRBV7-8	TRBD2	TRBJ2-1	TGTGCCAGCAGCTTAGTAGGCGGAGCGGGATACAATGAGCAGTTCTTC	CASSLVGGAGYNEQFF
-	TRBV4-3	-	TRBJ1-2	TGCGCCAGCAGCCAAGGACTTGCTAACTATGGCTACACCTTC	CASSQGLANYGYTF